Listed here are 20 T cell receptor beta chains from one sample, sequenced in a study of blood T cell repertoires in COVID-19 (dated by TCRdb to about 2020). The library was prepared using the immunoSEQ multiplex PCR assay. TCRdb retrieved this table from immuneACCESS and kept in-frame rearrangements only. Not all clones are present; in checked studies, unresolved V genes account for under half, and no reason is known for the remainder. This sample is represented by roughly 300,000 clones; roughly nine tenths of them were singletons. The biggest ten clones account for 2% to 2.5% of the sample. Sequencing was done on a sample of peripheral blood. The source of these receptors is a woman younger than 45 with COVID-19, enrolled during active disease.

The V gene is TRBV19, the J gene TRBJ1-5, with D maybe TRBD1 (6 bases). V was shortened by 9 bases and J by 0 bases, with 12 bases between the two germline ends. CDR3 length: 14 amino acids. Germline values: CDR1 LNHDA, CDR2 SQIVND (reference sequence). CDR3 loop: CASLRTDSNQPQHF. CDR3 DNA sequence: TGTGCCAGCCTAAGGACAGATAGCAATCAGCCCCAGCATTTT. The full variable domain, in which reference TRBV19 and TRBJ1-5 provide the parts outside the CDR3, is DGGITQSPKYLFRKEGQNVTLSCEQNLNHDAMYWYRQDPGQGLRLIYYSQIVNDFQKGDIAEGYSVSREKKESFPLTVTSAQKNPTAFYLCASLRTDSNQPQHFGDGTRLSIL.

This rearrangement joins TRBV7-2 to TRBJ2-7, with a weak D call TRBD1 (6 bases). This CDR3 contains 14 residues. V was trimmed by 2 bases and J by 4 bases, leaving 12 bases between them. Germline V lookup: CDR1 SGHTA, CDR2 FQGNSA. CDR3 coding DNA: TGTGCCAGCAGCTTAAGGCAGGGGTGGTACGAGCAGTACTTC. This translates into CASSLRQGWYEQYF.

J is TRBJ1-1 and V is TRBV28; tentative D call: TRBD1 (5 bases). Germline V gene data show CDR1 as MDHEN and CDR2 as SYDVKM. The CDR3 contains 14 residues. V was cut by 3 bases and J by 5 bases, with 13 bases left in between. In DNA, the CDR3 is TGTGCCAGCAGTTTCGGGGGGGGTGGAACTGAAGCTTTCTTT. Translating it yields CASSFGGGGTEAFF.

The genes are TRBV7-2 and TRBJ2-1; perhaps TRBD2 as D (6 bases). The CDR3 contains 15 residues. The ends were cut back, 0 bases at V and 0 bases at J, with 6 bases in the middle. Germline-derived CDR1 and CDR2 are SGHTA and FQGNSA. The CDR3 nucleotides read TGTGCCAGCAGCTTAGCGACTAGCTCCTACAATGAGCAGTTCTTC. Protein product: CASSLATSSYNEQFF.

The gene calls are TRBV5-6 and TRBJ1-1, with 11 bases fitting TRBD1. Germline CDR1 and CDR2: SGHDT and YYEEEE. CDR3 size: 18 residues. V trimming: 4 bases; J trimming: 3 bases; junction bases outside the gene matches: 14. CDR3 amino acids: CASSLGTGGERGDTEAFF. The CDR3 bases are TGTGCCAGCAGCCTGGGGACAGGGGGAGAAAGGGGCGACACTGAAGCTTTCTTT.

The chain links TRBV19 to TRBJ1-3, with 8 bases that match TRBD1. Germline-derived CDR1 and CDR2 are LNHDA and SQIVND (reference sequence). CDR3 length: 15 residues. After removal of 8 bases from V and 3 bases from J, the junction contained 9 bases not matched to a gene. As DNA, the CDR3 is TGTGCCAGTTGGTACGGACAGGGTCTTGGAAACACCATATATTTT. Its translation: CASWYGQGLGNTIYF.

The rearrangement uses TRBV11-3 and TRBJ2-2; TRBD1 matches at 10 bases. The CDR3 extends over 15 amino acids. V lost 5 bases to trimming and J lost 5 bases; unmatched junction nucleotides: 5. CDR1 is SGHNT, CDR2 YENEEA, per germline. The CDR3 DNA reads TGTGCCAGCAGCGGGGACAGGGGAGGGACCGGGGAGCTGTTTTTT. This codes for CASSGDRGGTGELFF.

This clone appeared a single time. The chain uses TRBV6-5 and TRBJ1-1; TRBD1 matches 7 bases. Germline CDR1 and CDR2: MNHEY and SVGAGI. V lost 6 bases to trimming and J lost 6 bases; unmatched junction nucleotides: 10. The CDR3 totals 14 residues. CDR3 sequence: CASSYETGYAEAFF. The CDR3 coding sequence is TGTGCCAGCAGCTATGAGACAGGGTATGCTGAAGCTTTCTTT.

The chain couples TRBV28 to TRBJ2-1; D perhaps matches TRBD2 (5 bases). The CDR3 spans 17 residues. Trimming took 10 bases from V and 0 from J, leaving 22 bases between them. Germline loops: CDR1 MDHEN, CDR2 SYDVKM. In DNA, the CDR3 is TGTGCCACCCACACCACGGAGCGGCGGAGCTCCTACAATGAGCAGTTCTTC. Encoded protein: CATHTTERRSSYNEQFF.

The gene calls are TRBV5-1 and TRBJ2-2, with a possible D match to TRBD1 (5 bases). V lost 0 bases and J lost 4, with 7 bases in between. The CDR3 is 14 residues long. Per the germline V gene, CDR1 is SGHRS and CDR2 is YFSETQ. The CDR3 protein is CASSLAGPTGELFF. CDR3 DNA: TGCGCCAGCAGCTTGGCAGGGCCCACCGGGGAGCTGTTTTTT.

This rearrangement joins TRBV5-4 to TRBJ2-3, with D possibly matching TRBD1 (5 bases). Trimming removed 0 bases from V and 5 bases from J, with 19 bases in between. The V gene's germline CDR1 is SGHNT and CDR2 YYREEE (reference sequence). The CDR3 contains 17 residues. This CDR3 reads CASSLGQGTRQGDTQYF. For the CDR3, the DNA is TGTGCCAGCAGCTTGGGGCAGGGCACCCGGCAGGGAGATACGCAGTATTTT.

The V call is TRBV7-8, the J call TRBJ2-1, with 9 positions matching TRBD2. There are 17 residues in the CDR3. CDR1 SGHVS and CDR2 FQNEAQ come from the germline V gene. The J segment lost 0 bases and the V segment lost 3 bases, leaving 6 bases of the junction unmatched. CDR3 sequence reads: CASSFGVAGDSYNEQFF. CDR3 DNA: TGTGCCAGCAGCTTCGGGGTAGCGGGAGACTCCTACAATGAGCAGTTCTTC.

This chain uses TRBV28 with TRBJ1-3, with 7 bases matching TRBD1. Germline CDR1 and CDR2: MDHEN and SYDVKM. Unmatched junction bases numbered 7, after V lost 10 bases and J lost 7 bases. CDR3 length: 12 amino acids. The CDR3, as DNA: TGTGCCATCTCAGGGGGTTGGAACACCATATATTTT. Amino acid sequence: CAISGGWNTIYF.

The rearrangement uses TRBV13 and TRBJ1-1; D is perhaps TRBD1 (6 bases). This CDR3 contains 12 residues. Germline V lookup: CDR1 PRHDT, CDR2 FYEKMQ (reference sequence). Trimming shortened V by 5 bases and J by 7 bases, and 11 bases separated the two germline ends. CDR3 sequence (DNA): TGTGCCAGCAGCCCGGGACACTATGAAGCTTTCTTT. It specifies CASSPGHYEAFF.

A word on this clone: The same CDR3 is also encoded by other DNA sequences in this sample. The chain combines TRBV28 with TRBJ1-3; D gene ambiguous. The germline CDR1 and CDR2 sequences are MDHEN and SYDVKM. The CDR3 sequence is 14 residues long. V was clipped by 2 bases and J by 0 bases, with 5 bases between them. CDR3 in DNA: TGTGCCAGCAGTTTACGGGGCTCTGGAAACACCATATATTTT. It yields the protein CASSLRGSGNTIYF. Drawing the rest from reference TRBV28 and TRBJ1-3, the complete variable domain is DVKVTQSSRYLVKRTGEKVFLECVQDMDHENMFWYRQDPGLGLRLIYFSYDVKMKEKGDIPEGYSVSREKKERFSLILESASTNQTSMYLCASSLRGSGNTIYFGEGSWLTVV.

The chain uses TRBV3-1 (or the pseudogene TRBV3-2) and TRBJ1-2, with a weak D call TRBD1 (5 bases). Germline-derived CDR1 and CDR2 are LGHDT and YNNKEL (reference sequence). V shed 0 bases and J shed 11 bases, with 7 bases lying between them. This CDR3 spans 11 amino acids. This CDR3 is CASSQEGGYTF. In nucleotides, the CDR3 is TGTGCCAGCAGCCAAGAGGGGGGGTACACCTTC.

The rearrangement joins TRBV5-8 to TRBJ2-5; 7 bases are shared with TRBD1. CDR1 is SGHTS and CDR2 is YDEGEE in the germline V gene. Trimming at V came to 3 bases and at J to 3 bases, leaving 11 bases not matched to a gene. The CDR3 contains 16 residues. The CDR3, as DNA: TGTGCCAGCAGCTGGGGATGGGGGACAGAAGAAGAGACCCAGTACTTC. Translation gives CASSWGWGTEEETQYF.

The chain is built from TRBV7-9 and TRBJ2-7; 8 bases agree with TRBD1. Trimming at V came to 5 bases and at J to 0 bases, leaving 6 bases not matched to a gene. Germline V gene data show CDR1 as SEHNR and CDR2 as FQNEAQ (reference sequence). This CDR3 has 15 amino acids. The CDR3, as DNA: TGTGCCAGCAGCCCCGGGACAGGAAGCTCCTACGAGCAGTACTTC. As protein: CASSPGTGSSYEQYF.

This clone has just one count. J is TRBJ2-5 and V is TRBV27, with D unresolved. Germline V CDR1 and CDR2: MNHEY, SMNVEV (reference sequence). The length of the CDR3 is 12 residues. V was cut by 4 bases and J by 2 bases, with 5 bases left in between. CDR3 in DNA: TGTGCCAGCAGTTCCCCACAAGAGACCCAGTACTTC. Translated: CASSSPQETQYF.

CDR3 region: CSAAGQGKSLMNTEAFF. Here the CDR3 DNA reads TGCAGCGCCGCGGGGCAGGGAAAGTCGTTGATGAACACTGAAGCTTTCTTT. V is TRBV29-1 and J is TRBJ1-1; D possibly corresponds to TRBD1 (5 bases). Per the germline V gene, CDR1 is SQVTM and CDR2 is ANQGSEA. This CDR3 has 17 residues. The V and J ends lost 7 bases and 0 bases respectively, with 24 bases between them.